This TCR beta chain was identified in a study of tumor-infiltrating lymphocytes in primary liver carcinoma. Study at large: Ranging in age from 30 to 69 years, the patients were men and women. Yields of productive TCRbeta reads ranged from roughly 3.5 to 7.13 million per sample and were similar across tissue types. Study-wide points: Unsorted bulk samples meant CD4+ and CD8+ repertoires went uncompared.

CDR3 size: 19 residues. CDR1 and CDR2 from the germline V gene are SGHAT and FQNNGV. The junction had 21 bases not matched to a gene; V was cut back by 6 bases and J by 7 bases. As concerns this clonotype: Its matching antigen is unknown.

The blood RNA (from unsorted whole blood) was obtained, and germline DNA was also extracted. From about 490 ng of total RNA, TCR beta-specific cDNA was reverse-transcribed using a constant-region primer. Researchers made the TCR beta libraries by running three nested multiplex PCR rounds with slightly modified ARM-PCR. Two initial PCR rounds of roughly 10 cycles each paired TRBV1-TRBV30 forward primers with a C-beta reverse primer. TCRdb passed the multiplex PCR reads through MiXCR, listing each CDR3 protein once. The sample yields approximately 330,000 distinct CDR3 sequences, less than 70% seen once.

The sample comprised peripheral blood. This chain links TRBV11-2 with TRBJ2-7; 13 nucleotides align to TRBD2. The clonotype was recovered from a man aged 35 to 55 with primary liver carcinoma and hepatitis B virus infection. The CDR3 protein is CASRPTGTSGKKESGEQYF. CDR3 in DNA: TGTGCCAGCAGACCGACCGGGACTAGCGGGAAAAAGGAATCGGGAGAGCAGTACTTC.